One TCR beta chain is described in this entry. Its target is unknown. This record comes from a study of cytomegalovirus exposure and HLA in healthy donors. The PCR employed 60 Vbeta primers together with 13 Jbeta primers. In the original workflow: A follow-up analysis tallied tens of millions of unique TCR beta chains, about 10 million shared. The data were produced by immunoSEQ multiplex PCR, yet TCRdb's version contains in-frame clones alone and is incomplete. V, J and clone size reflect that table, while D and trimming were determined from the DNA. The sample has over 100,000 clones, roughly 71% seen once; the top ten hold about 5.7%. The study, taken as a whole, reports: TCR beta sequences reportedly predicted most subjects' HLA-A and HLA-B alleles accurately. Analyses of presence/absence relied on an assumption of roughly uniform sequencing depth across donors. According to a later analysis, most TCR beta chains associated with CMV appeared HLA-restricted.

V was pared by 5 bases and J by 7 bases, with 5 bases between. This CDR3 region has 11 residues. Germline V gene lookup returns CDR1 SEHNR and CDR2 FQNEAQ (reference sequence). The gene calls are TRBV7-9 and TRBJ2-2; D not certain. The sample was PBMCs. This receptor was obtained from a woman aged 65 to 85 in good health and CMV-seropositive. CDR3 residues: CASSTSGELFF. The CDR3 DNA sequence: TGTGCCAGCAGCACCAGCGGGGAGCTGTTTTTT.